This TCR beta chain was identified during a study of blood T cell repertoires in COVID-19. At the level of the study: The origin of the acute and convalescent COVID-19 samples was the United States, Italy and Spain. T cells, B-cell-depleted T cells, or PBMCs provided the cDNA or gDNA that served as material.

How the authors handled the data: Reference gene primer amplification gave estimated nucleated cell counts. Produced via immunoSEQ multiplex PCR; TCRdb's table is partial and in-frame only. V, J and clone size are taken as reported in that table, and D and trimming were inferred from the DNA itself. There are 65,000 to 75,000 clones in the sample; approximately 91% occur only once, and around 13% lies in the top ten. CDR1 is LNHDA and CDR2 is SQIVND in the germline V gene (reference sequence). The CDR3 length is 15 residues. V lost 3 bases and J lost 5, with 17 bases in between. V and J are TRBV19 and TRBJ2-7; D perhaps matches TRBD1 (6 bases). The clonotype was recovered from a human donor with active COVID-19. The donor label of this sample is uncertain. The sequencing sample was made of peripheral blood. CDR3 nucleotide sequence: TGTGCCAGTAGTATCCACCGGGCAGGGGTGGACGAGCAGTACTTC. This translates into CASSIHRAGVDEQYF.